This T cell receptor (beta chain) was found in a study of PD-L1 blockade in urothelial cancer. The CDR3 is made up of 16 amino acids. The ends were cut back, 3 bases at V and 0 bases at J, with 12 bases in the middle. Germline lookup yields CDR1 SGHDT and CDR2 YYEEEE. A note on this clone: The target antigen is unknown.

Assay used: immunoSEQ multiplex PCR; TCRdb lists only in-frame clones, some missing. The profile shows roughly 100,000 clones, around 85% of them singletons. Study results and caveats: Pretreatment TCR clonality in blood under the median foretold superior survival.

The input for sequencing was PBMCs, taken around atezolizumab (anti-PD-L1) treatment. The chain links TRBV5-6 to TRBJ2-2; D is possibly TRBD1 (5 bases). The sequence derives from a man aged 50-59 years with urothelial cancer. CDR3 DNA: TGTGCCAGCAGCTGGGGCCCGACAGCGAACACCGGGGAGCTGTTTTTT. Protein sequence: CASSWGPTANTGELFF. Full variable domain (rest looked up from reference TRBV5-6 and TRBJ2-2): DAGVTQSPTHLIKTRGQQVTLRCSPKSGHDTVSWYQQALGQGPQFIFQYYEEEERQRGNFPDRFSGHQFPNYSSELNVNALLLGDSALYLCASSWGPTANTGELFFGEGSRLTVL.